The next 14 T cell receptor beta chains were all read from a single sample in a study of blood T cell repertoires in COVID-19. Measured with immunoSEQ multiplex PCR; TCRdb has only the in-frame clones, and not every one. The sample records about 220,000 clones, around 80% being singletons. Sequencing was carried out using peripheral blood. The source is a woman aged 55-70 years who had recovered from COVID-19.

This clone has just a few counts. The chain links TRBV11-2 to TRBJ1-5; 8 bases fit TRBD1. The CDR3 covers 13 residues. With 5 bases clipped from V and 9 bases from J, the junction kept 6 bases outside the gene matches. In germline, CDR1 is SGHAT, CDR2 FQNNGV. The CDR3 spells CASSTAGTGPQHF. CDR3 coding DNA: TGTGCCAGCAGCACAGCCGGGACAGGGCCCCAGCATTTT.

This chain joins TRBV12-5 and TRBJ2-3; no definite D call. The V end was cut by 5 bases, the J end by 0 bases, with 6 bases between. The CDR3 is made up of 13 amino acids. The germline V gene has CDR1 LGHNT and CDR2 FRNRAP. The CDR3 sequence is CASGPSSTDTQYF. As DNA, the CDR3 is TGTGCTAGTGGTCCGAGTAGCACAGATACGCAGTATTTT.

A note on this clone: A much larger clone differs by one base, so this may be a read error. The genes are TRBV5-5 and TRBJ2-7; D possibly corresponds to TRBD1 (6 bases). This CDR3 region has 18 residues. Germline CDR1 SGHKS, CDR2 YYEKEE (reference sequence). Trimming pared 4 bases from V and 2 bases from J, leaving 25 bases between. Here the CDR3 reads CASSRPLGHKMGAYEQYF. The CDR3 DNA reads TGTGCCAGCAGCAGACCCCTGGGACACAAGATGGGGGCCTACGAGCAGTACTTC. The whole variable domain, remainder taken from reference TRBV5-5 and TRBJ2-7, is DAGVTQSPTHLIKTRGQQVTLRCSPISGHKSVSWYQQVLGQGPQFIFQYYEKEERGRGNFPDRFSARQFPNYSSELNVNALLLGDSALYLCASSRPLGHKMGAYEQYFGPGTRLTVT.

This chain links TRBV24-1 with TRBJ2-7, with TRBD2 as a possible D gene (6 bases). This CDR3 is 16 amino acids long. V lost 3 bases, J lost 1 base, and 15 bases lay in between. Germline V CDR1 and CDR2: KGHDR, SFDVKD. In DNA form, the CDR3 reads TGTGCCACCAGTGATCCTTACGGGGGTACTTCCTACGAGCAGTACTTC. Its translation: CATSDPYGGTSYEQYF.

The chain joins TRBV3-1 (or the pseudogene TRBV3-2) to TRBJ1-5; 7 nucleotides agree with TRBD1. The V gene end was trimmed by 4 bases and the J gene end by 4 bases; junction bases not matched to a gene: 1. This CDR3 spans 13 amino acids. Germline V gene data show CDR1 as LGHDT and CDR2 as YNNKEL (reference sequence). The DNA of the CDR3 is TGTGCCAGCAGCCTGGACAGGAATCAGCCCCAGCATTTT. This sequence encodes CASSLDRNQPQHF.

This chain connects TRBV5-1 to TRBJ1-1, with 8 bases that match TRBD1. The V gene end was trimmed by 7 bases and the J gene end by 1 base; junction bases not matched to a gene: 6. The CDR3 extends over 14 amino acids. In germline, CDR1 is SGHRS, CDR2 YFSETQ. In DNA, the CDR3 is TGCGCCAGCGGGGAACAGGGGGGGAACACTGAAGCTTTCTTT. Translated, it gives CASGEQGGNTEAFF.

This sequence joins TRBV30 and TRBJ1-1, with TRBD1 matching over 7 bases. Germline trimming cut 8 bases from V and 3 bases from J; bases unmatched to any gene: 12. In germline, CDR1 is GTSNPN, CDR2 SVGIG (reference sequence). This CDR3 has 14 amino acids. CDR3 in amino acids: CAGNRGQRHTEAFF. The CDR3 nucleotides read TGTGCCGGGAACAGGGGCCAGCGGCACACTGAAGCTTTCTTT.

This clone was counted a few times. The CDR3 nucleotides read TGCGCCAGCAGCTTGGCCAAGGACAACCTCAATCAGCCCCAGCATTTT. Protein: CASSLAKDNLNQPQHF. This sequence joins TRBV5-1 and TRBJ1-5; TRBD1 is a possible D gene (5 bases). The length of the CDR3 is 16 residues. The germline V gene has CDR1 SGHRS and CDR2 YFSETQ. The germline V and J ends were trimmed by 0 bases and 3 bases, with 13 bases remaining between them.

The chain uses TRBV5-4 and TRBJ2-3, with D tentatively TRBD1 (7 bases). Trimming pared 7 bases from V and 4 bases from J, leaving 19 bases between. Germline lookup yields CDR1 SGHNT and CDR2 YYREEE (reference sequence). The length of the CDR3 is 15 residues. The CDR3, as DNA: TGTGCCAGCCGCCGACTAGGAGGGGGCCCAGATACGCAGTATTTT. Translation gives CASRRLGGGPDTQYF.

The chain carries TRBV9 and TRBJ1-1; 7 bases agree with TRBD1. Trimming took 6 bases from V and 5 from J; bases not matched to a gene: 10. This CDR3 region has 14 residues. Per germline, CDR1 SGDLS and CDR2 YYNGEE. CDR3 nucleotide sequence: TGTGCCAGCACCTCAACAGGGGAGTTTACTGAAGCTTTCTTT. Protein product: CASTSTGEFTEAFF.

To note about this clone: The germline gene is not matched at one end of the junction; a read error may be the cause. The chain uses TRBV2 and TRBJ2-1, with D tentatively TRBD2 (5 bases). Germline CDR1 reads SNHLY; CDR2 reads FYNNEI. The CDR3 contains 13 residues. The CDR3 protein is CASREAAYNEQFF. For the CDR3, the DNA is TGTGCCAGCAGGGAAGCGGCTTACAATGAGCAGTTCTTC.

This clone was counted between two and nine times. The CDR3 spells CATSTGGFTEAFF. For the CDR3, the DNA is TGTGCCACCAGCACAGGGGGCTTCACTGAAGCTTTCTTT. The chain uses TRBV15 and TRBJ1-1, with TRBD1 matching over 8 bases. The germline CDR1 and CDR2 sequences are LNHNV and YYDKDF (reference sequence). The CDR3 is 13 residues long. The V gene end was trimmed by 4 bases and the J gene end by 4 bases; junction bases not matched to a gene: 2.

This clone was observed many times. V gene TRBV2 combines with J gene TRBJ1-5; possibly TRBD1 for D (5 bases). The V and J ends lost 4 bases and 0 bases respectively, with 10 bases between them. From germline, CDR1 is SNHLY and CDR2 FYNNEI. CDR3 length: 15 amino acids. The CDR3 reads CASSAQGNSNQPQHF. The CDR3 DNA follows: TGTGCCAGCAGTGCCCAGGGTAATAGCAATCAGCCCCAGCATTTT.

The CDR3: CASGGNIQYF. As DNA, the CDR3 is TGTGCCAGCGGCGGAAACATTCAGTACTTC. The chain is built from TRBV2 and TRBJ2-4; D ambiguous. Germline CDR1 is SNHLY and CDR2 is FYNNEI. V lost 8 bases and J lost 6, with 5 bases in between. The CDR3 is 10 residues long.